The present T cell receptor beta chain was sequenced within a study of shared T cell receptors in the human thymus. CDR3 length equals 13 residues. After removal of 6 bases from V and 5 bases from J, the junction contained 0 bases not matched to a gene. Germline V gene lookup returns CDR1 MNHEY and CDR2 SVGAGI. The table came from immunoSEQ multiplex PCR; TCRdb's copy has only in-frame clones and leaves some out. The sample has over 650,000 clones, more than 70% seen once. These data were also filed under a second study, of human thymus T cells. That source adds: Immunologically healthy infants in Finland undergoing congenital heart defect surgery were the donors. Thymus was obtained from resections taken during corrective heart surgery. Related research reported highly overlapping thymic repertoires among unrelated individuals.

The sequenced sample consisted of thymocytes. The receptor was isolated from a boy under two years old with a congenital heart defect. The chain recombines TRBV6-5 with TRBJ1-4; 10 bases fit TRBD1. Here the CDR3 reads CASRGQGNEKLFF. CDR3 coding DNA: TGTGCCAGCAGGGGACAGGGGAATGAAAAACTGTTTTTT.